This T cell receptor beta chain was recorded in a study of shared clonotypes between healthy human individuals. Study-wide results and limits: Clonotypes that were shared across four donors made up about 5.1% of naive CD4 clonotypes.

Here immunoSEQ multiplex PCR was the method, and the copy in TCRdb shows in-frame clones only, minus some. This sample has about 1 million clones; around 75% occur once, and the top ten carry 1.5%. On this clone: Its matching antigen is unknown. The sample carries other DNA sequences with the same CDR3.

The germline gives CDR1 SGHNT, CDR2 YYREEE (reference sequence). V was pared by 4 bases and J by 3 bases, with 4 bases of the junction left unmatched. The CDR3 loop spans 13 amino acids. This clonotype originated in a man aged 18 to 30 in good health. The chain is built from TRBV5-4 and TRBJ2-7, with 7 positions matching TRBD1. Source material: memory CD4+ T cells sorted from blood. Subset denoted: CD45RA-negative fraction. DNA for the CDR3: TGTGCCAGCAGCCTACAGGGGAACTACGAGCAGTACTTC. Translating gives CASSLQGNYEQYF.